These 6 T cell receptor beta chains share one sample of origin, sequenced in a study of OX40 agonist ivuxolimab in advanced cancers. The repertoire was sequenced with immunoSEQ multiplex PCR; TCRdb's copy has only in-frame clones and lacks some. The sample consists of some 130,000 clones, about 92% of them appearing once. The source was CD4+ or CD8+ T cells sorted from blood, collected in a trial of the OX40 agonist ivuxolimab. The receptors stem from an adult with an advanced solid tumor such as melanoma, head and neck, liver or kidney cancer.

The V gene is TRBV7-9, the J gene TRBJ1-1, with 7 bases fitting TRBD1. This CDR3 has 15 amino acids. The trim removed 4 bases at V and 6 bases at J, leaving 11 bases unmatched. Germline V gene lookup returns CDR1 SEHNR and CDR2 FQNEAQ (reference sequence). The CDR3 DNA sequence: TGTGCCAGCAGCTCAGACAGGGTAAAGGGACCTGAAGCTTTCTTT. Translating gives CASSSDRVKGPEAFF.

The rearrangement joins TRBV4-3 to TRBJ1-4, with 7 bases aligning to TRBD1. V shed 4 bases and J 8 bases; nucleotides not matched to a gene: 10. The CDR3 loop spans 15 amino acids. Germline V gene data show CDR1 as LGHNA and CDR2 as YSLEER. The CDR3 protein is CASSLQGTAKEKLFF. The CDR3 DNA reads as TGCGCCAGCAGCCTGCAAGGGACAGCAAAGGAAAAACTGTTTTTT.

CDR3: CASSPRTGTSYEQYF. The CDR3 DNA reads as TGTGCCAGCAGCCCTCGGACAGGGACCTCCTACGAGCAGTACTTC. The genes are TRBV9 and TRBJ2-7; 8 bases map to TRBD1. The CDR3 is made up of 15 amino acids. Germline trimming cut 4 bases from V and 0 bases from J; bases unmatched to any gene: 6. Germline CDR1 SGDLS, CDR2 YYNGEE.

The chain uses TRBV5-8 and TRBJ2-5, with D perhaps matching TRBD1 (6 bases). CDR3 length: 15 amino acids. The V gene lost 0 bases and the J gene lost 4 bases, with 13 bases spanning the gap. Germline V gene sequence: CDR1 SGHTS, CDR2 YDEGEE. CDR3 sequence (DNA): TGTGCCAGCAGCTTGGCCGGAACAGGGACAGAGACCCAGTACTTC. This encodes CASSLAGTGTETQYF.

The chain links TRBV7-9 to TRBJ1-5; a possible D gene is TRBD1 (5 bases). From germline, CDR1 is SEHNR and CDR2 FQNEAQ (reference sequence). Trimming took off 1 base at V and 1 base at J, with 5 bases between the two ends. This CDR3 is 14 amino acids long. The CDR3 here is CASSLGQSNQPQHF. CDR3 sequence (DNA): TGTGCCAGCAGCTTAGGACAGAGCAATCAGCCCCAGCATTTT. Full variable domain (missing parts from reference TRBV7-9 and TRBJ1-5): DTGVSQNPRHKITKRGQNVTFRCDPISEHNRLYWYRQTLGQGPEFLTYFQNEAQLEKSRLLSDRFSAERPKGSFSTLEIQRTEQGDSAMYLCASSLGQSNQPQHFGDGTRLSIL.

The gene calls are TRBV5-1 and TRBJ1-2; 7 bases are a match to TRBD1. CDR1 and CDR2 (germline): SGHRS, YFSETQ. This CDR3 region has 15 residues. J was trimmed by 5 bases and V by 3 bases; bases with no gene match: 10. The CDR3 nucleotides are TGCGCCAGCAGCTCCGACCCAACAGGGGCTTATGGCTACACCTTC. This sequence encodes CASSSDPTGAYGYTF. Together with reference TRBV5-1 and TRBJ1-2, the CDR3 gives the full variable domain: KAGVTQTPRYLIKTRGQQVTLSCSPISGHRSVSWYQQTPGQGLQFLFEYFSETQRNKGNFPGRFSGRQFSNSRSEMNVSTLELGDSALYLCASSSDPTGAYGYTFGSGTRLTVV.